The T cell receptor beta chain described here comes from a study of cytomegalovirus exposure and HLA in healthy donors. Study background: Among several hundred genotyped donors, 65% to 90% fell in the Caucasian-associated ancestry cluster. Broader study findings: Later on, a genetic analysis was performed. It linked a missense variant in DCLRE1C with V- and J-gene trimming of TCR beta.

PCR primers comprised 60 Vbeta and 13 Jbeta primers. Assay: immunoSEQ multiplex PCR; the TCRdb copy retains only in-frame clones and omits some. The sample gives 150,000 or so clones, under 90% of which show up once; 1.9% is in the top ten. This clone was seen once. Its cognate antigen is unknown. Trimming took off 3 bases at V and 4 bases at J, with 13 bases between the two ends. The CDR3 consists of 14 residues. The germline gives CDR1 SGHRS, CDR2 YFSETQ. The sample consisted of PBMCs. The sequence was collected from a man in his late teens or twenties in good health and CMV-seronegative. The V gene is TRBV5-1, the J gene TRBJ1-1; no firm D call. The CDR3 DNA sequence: TGCGCCAGCAGCTCGGCGGGTCAGACCACTGAAGCTTTCTTT. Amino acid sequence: CASSSAGQTTEAFF.